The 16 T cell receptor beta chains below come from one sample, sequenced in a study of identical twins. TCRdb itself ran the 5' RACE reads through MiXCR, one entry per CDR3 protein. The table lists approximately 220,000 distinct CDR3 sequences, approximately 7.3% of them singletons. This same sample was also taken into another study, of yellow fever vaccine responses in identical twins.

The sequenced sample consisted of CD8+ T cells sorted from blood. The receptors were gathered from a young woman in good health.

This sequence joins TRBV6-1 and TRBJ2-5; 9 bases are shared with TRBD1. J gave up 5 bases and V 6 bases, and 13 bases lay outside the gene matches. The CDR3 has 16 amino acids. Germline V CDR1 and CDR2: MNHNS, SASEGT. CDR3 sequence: CASRPLSGQGSETQYF. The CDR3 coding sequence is TGTGCCAGCAGACCTTTATCGGGACAGGGTAGCGAGACCCAGTACTTC.

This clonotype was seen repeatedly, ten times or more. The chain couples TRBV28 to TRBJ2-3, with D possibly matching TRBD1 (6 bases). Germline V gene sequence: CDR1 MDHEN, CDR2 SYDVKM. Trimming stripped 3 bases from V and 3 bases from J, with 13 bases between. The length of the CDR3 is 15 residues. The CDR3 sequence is CASSLSKGGTDTQYF. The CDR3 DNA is TGTGCCAGCAGTTTGAGTAAAGGGGGTACAGATACGCAGTATTTT.

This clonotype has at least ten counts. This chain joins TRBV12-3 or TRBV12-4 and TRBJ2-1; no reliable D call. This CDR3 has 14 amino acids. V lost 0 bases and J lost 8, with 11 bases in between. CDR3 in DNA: TGTGCCAGCAGTTTAGCGGGCCCCGGTTATGAGCAGTTCTTC. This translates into CASSLAGPGYEQFF.

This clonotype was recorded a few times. The CDR3 spells CASTKAGANVLTF. In DNA, the CDR3 is TGTGCCAGCACCAAAGCTGGGGCCAACGTCCTGACTTTC. This chain joins TRBV27 and TRBJ2-6, with D uncertain. V was trimmed by 7 bases and J by 2 bases, leaving 6 bases between them. This CDR3 comprises 13 residues. CDR1 MNHEY and CDR2 SMNVEV come from the germline V gene (reference sequence).

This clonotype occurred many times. The CDR3 DNA follows: TGTGCCAGCAGCTTAGCGGCAGGGGGAAGCACAGATACGCAGTATTTT. Residues: CASSLAAGGSTDTQYF. V usage is TRBV7-6 and J usage is TRBJ2-3; 7 bases agree with TRBD1. CDR1 and CDR2 from the germline V gene are SGHVS and FNYEAQ. Trimming at V came to 0 bases and at J to 0 bases, leaving 3 bases not matched to a gene. The CDR3 is 16 residues long.

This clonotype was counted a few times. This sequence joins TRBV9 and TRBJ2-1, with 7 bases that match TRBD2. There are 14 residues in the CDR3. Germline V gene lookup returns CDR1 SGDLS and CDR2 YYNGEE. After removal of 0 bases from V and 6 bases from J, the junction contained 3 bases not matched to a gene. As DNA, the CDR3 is TGTGCCAGCAGCGTAGGGGGGGGAGTCAATGAGCAGTTCTTC. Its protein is CASSVGGGVNEQFF.

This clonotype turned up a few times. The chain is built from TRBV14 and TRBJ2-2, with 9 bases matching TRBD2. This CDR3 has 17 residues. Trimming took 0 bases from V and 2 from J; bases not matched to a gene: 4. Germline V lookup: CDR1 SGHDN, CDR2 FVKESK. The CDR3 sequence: CASSQEGLAGNTGELFF. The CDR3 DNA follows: TGTGCCAGCAGCCAAGAAGGCCTAGCGGGAAACACCGGGGAGCTGTTTTTT. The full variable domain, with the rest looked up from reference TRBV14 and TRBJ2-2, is EAGVTQFPSHSVIEKGQTVTLRCDPISGHDNLYWYRRVMGKEIKFLLHFVKESKQDESGMPNNRFLAERTGGTYSTLKVQPAELEDSGVYFCASSQEGLAGNTGELFFGEGSRLTVL.

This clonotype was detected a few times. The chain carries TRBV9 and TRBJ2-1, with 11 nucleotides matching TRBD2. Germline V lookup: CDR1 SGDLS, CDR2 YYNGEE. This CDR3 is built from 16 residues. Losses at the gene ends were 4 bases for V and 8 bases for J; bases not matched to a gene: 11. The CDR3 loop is CASSPPLAGGFYEQFF. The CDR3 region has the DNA TGTGCCAGCAGCCCCCCCCTAGCGGGAGGTTTCTATGAGCAGTTCTTC.

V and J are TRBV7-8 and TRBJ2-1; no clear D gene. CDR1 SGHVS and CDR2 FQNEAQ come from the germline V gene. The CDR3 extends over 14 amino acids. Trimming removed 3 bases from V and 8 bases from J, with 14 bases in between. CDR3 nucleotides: TGTGCCAGCAGCTTGGCGGTGTACCTCGATGAGCAGTTCTTC. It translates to CASSLAVYLDEQFF.

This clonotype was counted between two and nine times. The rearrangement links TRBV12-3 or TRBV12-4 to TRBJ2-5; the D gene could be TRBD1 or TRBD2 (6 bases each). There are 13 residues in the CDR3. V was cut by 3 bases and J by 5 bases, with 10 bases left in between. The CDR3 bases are TGTGCCAGCAGTTTTCGGGGGCACGAGACCCAGTACTTC. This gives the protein CASSFRGHETQYF.

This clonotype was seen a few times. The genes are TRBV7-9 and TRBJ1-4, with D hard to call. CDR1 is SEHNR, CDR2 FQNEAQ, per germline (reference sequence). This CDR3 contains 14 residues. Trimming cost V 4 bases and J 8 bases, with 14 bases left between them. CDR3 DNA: TGTGCCAGCAGCTACCACGATCGGCAAGAAAAACTGTTTTTT. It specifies CASSYHDRQEKLFF.

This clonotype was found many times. CDR3 sequence: CASSEQGYTEAFF. The CDR3 DNA is TGTGCCAGCAGCGAACAGGGGTACACTGAAGCTTTCTTT. This chain links TRBV28 with TRBJ1-1, with 7 bases identical to TRBD1. This CDR3 region has 13 residues. Germline V gene sequence: CDR1 MDHEN, CDR2 SYDVKM. Trimming at V came to 6 bases and at J to 3 bases, leaving 4 bases not matched to a gene.

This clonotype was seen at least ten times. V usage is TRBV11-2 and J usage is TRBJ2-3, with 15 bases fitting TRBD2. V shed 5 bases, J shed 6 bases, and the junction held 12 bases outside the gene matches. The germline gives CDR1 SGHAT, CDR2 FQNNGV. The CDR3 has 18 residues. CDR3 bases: TGTGCCAGCAGCCCAGAAGGGACTAGCGGGGGGCGTCTGGATACGCAGTATTTT. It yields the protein CASSPEGTSGGRLDTQYF.

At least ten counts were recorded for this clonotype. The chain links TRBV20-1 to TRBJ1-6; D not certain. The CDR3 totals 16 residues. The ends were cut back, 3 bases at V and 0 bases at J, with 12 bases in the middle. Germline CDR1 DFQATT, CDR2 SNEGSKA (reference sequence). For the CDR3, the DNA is TGCAGTGCTAGGCCCCAGCAGAGCTCCTATAATTCACCCCTCCACTTT. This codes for CSARPQQSSYNSPLHF.

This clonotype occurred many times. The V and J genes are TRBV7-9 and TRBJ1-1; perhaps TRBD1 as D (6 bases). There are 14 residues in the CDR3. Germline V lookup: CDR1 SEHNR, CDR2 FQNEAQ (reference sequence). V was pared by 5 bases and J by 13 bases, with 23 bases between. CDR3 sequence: CASSLTAGEPRVFF. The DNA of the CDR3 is TGTGCCAGCAGCCTAACCGCAGGGGAGCCCCGAGTTTTCTTT.

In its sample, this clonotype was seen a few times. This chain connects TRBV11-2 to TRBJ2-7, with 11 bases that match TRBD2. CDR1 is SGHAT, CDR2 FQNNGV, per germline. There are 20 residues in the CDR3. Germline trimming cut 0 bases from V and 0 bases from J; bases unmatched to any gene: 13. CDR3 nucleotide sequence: TGTGCCAGCAGCTTAGACCTTAGCGGGAGGGACGAAAACTACTCCTACGAGCAGTACTTC. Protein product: CASSLDLSGRDENYSYEQYF.